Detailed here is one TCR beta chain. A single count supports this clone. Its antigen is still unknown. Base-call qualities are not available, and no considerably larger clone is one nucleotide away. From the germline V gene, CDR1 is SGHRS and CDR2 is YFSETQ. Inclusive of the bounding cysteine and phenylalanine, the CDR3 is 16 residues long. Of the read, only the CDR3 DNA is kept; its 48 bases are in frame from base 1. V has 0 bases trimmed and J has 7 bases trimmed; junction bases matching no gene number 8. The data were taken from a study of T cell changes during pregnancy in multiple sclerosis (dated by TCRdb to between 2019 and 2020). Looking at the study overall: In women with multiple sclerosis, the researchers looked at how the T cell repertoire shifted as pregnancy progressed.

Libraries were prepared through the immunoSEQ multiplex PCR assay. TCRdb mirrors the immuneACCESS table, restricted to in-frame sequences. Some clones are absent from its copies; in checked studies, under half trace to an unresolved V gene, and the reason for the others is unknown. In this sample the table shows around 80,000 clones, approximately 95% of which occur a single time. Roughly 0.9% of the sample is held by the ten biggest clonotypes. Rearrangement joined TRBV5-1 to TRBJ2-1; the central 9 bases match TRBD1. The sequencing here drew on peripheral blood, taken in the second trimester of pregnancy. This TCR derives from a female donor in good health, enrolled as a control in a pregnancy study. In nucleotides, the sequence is TGCGCCAGCAGCTTGGCCGGGACAGGGAGGTTAAATGAGCAGTTCTTC. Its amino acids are CASSLAGTGRLNEQFF. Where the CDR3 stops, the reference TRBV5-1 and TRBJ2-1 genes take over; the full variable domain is KAGVTQTPRYLIKTRGQQVTLSCSPISGHRSVSWYQQTPGQGLQFLFEYFSETQRNKGNFPGRFSGRQFSNSRSEMNVSTLELGDSALYLCASSLAGTGRLNEQFFGPGTRLTVL.